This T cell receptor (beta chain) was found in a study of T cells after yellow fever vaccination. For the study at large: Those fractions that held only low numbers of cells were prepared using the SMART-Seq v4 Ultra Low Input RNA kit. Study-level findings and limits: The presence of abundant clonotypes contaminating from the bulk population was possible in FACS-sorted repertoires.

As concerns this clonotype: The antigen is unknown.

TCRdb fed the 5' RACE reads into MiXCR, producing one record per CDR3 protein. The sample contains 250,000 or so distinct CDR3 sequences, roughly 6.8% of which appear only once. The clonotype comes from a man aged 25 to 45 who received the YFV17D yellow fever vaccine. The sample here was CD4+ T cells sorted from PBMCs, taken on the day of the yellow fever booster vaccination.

CDR3: CASSPQDVAYNEQFF. CDR3 DNA: TGTGCCAGTAGCCCACAGGACGTCGCCTACAATGAGCAGTTCTTC. This rearrangement joins TRBV19 to TRBJ2-1; the D gene is possibly TRBD1 (5 bases). V dropped 6 bases and J dropped 2 bases, with 14 bases sitting between them. CDR1 and CDR2 from the germline V gene are LNHDA and SQIVND (reference sequence). The CDR3 consists of 15 residues.